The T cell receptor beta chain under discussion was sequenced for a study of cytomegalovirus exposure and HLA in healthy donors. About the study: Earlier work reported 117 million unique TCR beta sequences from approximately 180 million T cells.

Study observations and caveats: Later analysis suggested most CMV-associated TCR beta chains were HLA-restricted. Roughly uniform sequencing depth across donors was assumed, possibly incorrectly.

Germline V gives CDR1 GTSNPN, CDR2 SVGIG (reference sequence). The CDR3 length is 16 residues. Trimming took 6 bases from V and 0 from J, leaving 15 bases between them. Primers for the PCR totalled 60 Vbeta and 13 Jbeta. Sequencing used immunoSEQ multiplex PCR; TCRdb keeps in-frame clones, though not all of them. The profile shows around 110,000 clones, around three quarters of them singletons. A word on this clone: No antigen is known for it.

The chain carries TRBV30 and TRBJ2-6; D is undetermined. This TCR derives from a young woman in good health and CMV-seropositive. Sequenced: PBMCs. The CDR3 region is CACTKTFNSGANVLTF. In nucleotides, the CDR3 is TGTGCCTGTACCAAGACTTTTAACTCTGGGGCCAACGTCCTGACTTTC. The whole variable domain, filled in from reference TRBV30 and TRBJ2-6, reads SQTIHQWPATLVQPVGSPLSLECTVEGTSNPNLYWYRQAAGRGLQLLFYSVGIGQISSEVPQNLSASRPQDRQFILSSKKLLLSDSGFYLCACTKTFNSGANVLTFGAGSRLTVL.